These 18 T cell receptor beta chains were all obtained from the same sample, sequenced in a study of CD8+ T cells in alopecia areata. Treatment of the sample: oral pan-JAK inhibitor, 5-10 mg twice daily. Following RNA extraction, reverse transcription yielded cDNA that acted as the sequencing template. Libraries were prepared by immunoSEQ multiplex PCR; TCRdb keeps only in-frame clonotypes and omits some of them. Of roughly 150,000 clones in the sample, 54% are singletons; the top ten hold 15%. Material: CD8+ T cells sorted from blood, obtained at week 4, from a patient treated with tofacitinib. The source of these receptors is a human donor with alopecia areata.

The CDR3 nucleotides are TGCGCCAGCAGCTTGGAGGGGACAGGGGTGTACGAGCAGTACTTC. This codes for CASSLEGTGVYEQYF. The J gene is TRBJ2-7, the V gene TRBV5-1; 10 bases match TRBD1. Germline CDR1 reads SGHRS; CDR2 reads YFSETQ. This CDR3 region has 15 residues. J gave up 4 bases and V 0 bases, and 4 bases lay outside the gene matches.

The chain combines TRBV9 with TRBJ1-2, with D possibly matching TRBD1 (6 bases). The CDR3 length is 15 residues. CDR1 SGDLS and CDR2 YYNGEE come from the germline V gene. The V gene lost 3 bases and the J gene lost 1 base, with 13 bases spanning the gap. In nucleotides, the CDR3 is TGTGCCAGCAGCGAAAATTCACAGGGTAACTATGGCTACACCTTC. It specifies CASSENSQGNYGYTF.

The chain uses TRBV28 and TRBJ1-2; possible D gene TRBD1, 5 bases. Trimming stripped 5 bases from V and 5 bases from J, with 21 bases between. Germline-derived CDR1 and CDR2 are MDHEN and SYDVKM. This CDR3 is built from 16 residues. In DNA form, the CDR3 reads TGTGCCAGCAGTCCAACTTGGGCAGGGAGGTGGTATGGCTACACCTTC. Encoded protein: CASSPTWAGRWYGYTF.

The rearrangement uses TRBV18 and TRBJ1-2, with 8 bases identical to TRBD1. The CDR3 runs to 15 residues. Per germline, CDR1 KGHSH and CDR2 LQKENI. V was clipped by 2 bases and J by 4 bases; unmatched bases: 6. The CDR3 protein is CASSPTPTGVYGYTF. CDR3 nucleotide sequence: TGTGCCAGCTCACCAACCCCGACAGGGGTCTATGGCTACACCTTC.

The rearrangement uses TRBV21-1 and TRBJ1-1; the table's D call, TRBD1, has no DNA check behind it. TRBV21-1 counts as a pseudogene. This CDR3 has 16 amino acids. The CDR3 nucleotides are TGTGCCAGCAGCACCAACAGGGTACCCCAGAACACTGAAGCTTTCTTT. Its translation: CASSTNRVPQNTEAFF.

This clone was observed a handful of times. The V gene is TRBV6-5, the J gene TRBJ2-3; 10 bases line up with TRBD2. V trimming: 5 bases; J trimming: 1 base; junction bases outside the gene matches: 0. The CDR3 length is 14 residues. From germline, CDR1 is MNHEY and CDR2 SVGAGI. The CDR3: CASSGTSGTDTQYF. As DNA, the CDR3 is TGTGCCAGCAGTGGGACTAGCGGCACAGATACGCAGTATTTT.

The chain links TRBV11-1 to TRBJ1-5; D not resolved. The CDR3 covers 15 residues. V lost 4 bases, J lost 0 bases, and 10 bases lay in between. Looked up from germline, CDR1 is SGHAT and CDR2 is FQDESV (reference sequence). The CDR3 protein is CASSSEIYSNQPQHF. CDR3 nucleotide sequence: TGTGCCAGCAGCTCAGAAATATATAGCAATCAGCCCCAGCATTTT.

V gene TRBV5-6 combines with J gene TRBJ2-3; the D call may be TRBD1 or TRBD2 (5 bases each). The CDR3 is 14 residues long. Germline CDR1 is SGHDT and CDR2 is YYEEEE. The V and J ends lost 2 bases and 2 bases respectively, with 9 bases between them. CDR3 amino acids: CASSFGTSTDTQYF. The CDR3 DNA follows: TGTGCCAGCAGCTTCGGGACCTCCACAGATACGCAGTATTTT.

The chain is built from TRBV7-8 and TRBJ2-6; D unclear. V was pared by 10 bases and J by 0 bases, with 7 bases between. This CDR3 spans 13 amino acids. Germline lookup yields CDR1 SGHVS and CDR2 FQNEAQ. The CDR3 region has the DNA TGTGCCACCACATACTCTGGGGCCAACGTCCTGACTTTC. Translating gives CATTYSGANVLTF.

The chain uses TRBV6-5 and TRBJ2-1; 13 positions agree with TRBD2. With V trimmed by 5 bases and J by 8 bases, 6 bases remained unmatched. This CDR3 has 15 amino acids. Germline V lookup: CDR1 MNHEY, CDR2 SVGAGI. DNA for the CDR3: TGTGCCAGCAGTCCCGGGACTAGCGGGGCGGATGAGCAGTTCTTC. Protein: CASSPGTSGADEQFF.

CDR3 DNA: TGTGCCACCAGCCTGGACGGTCACACTGAAGCTTTCTTT. Translating it yields CATSLDGHTEAFF. The chain recombines TRBV15 with TRBJ1-1; D remains unclear. CDR3 length: 13 amino acids. Germline CDR1 is LNHNV and CDR2 is YYDKDF (reference sequence). The V and J ends lost 5 bases and 3 bases respectively, with 10 bases between them.

This clone has a handful of counts. The chain uses TRBV10-3 and TRBJ2-7; the match to TRBD1 covers 10 bases. The J segment lost 4 bases and the V segment lost 3 bases, leaving 6 bases of the junction unmatched. The CDR3 loop spans 15 amino acids. Germline assignment: CDR1 ENHRY and CDR2 SYGVKD. This chain's CDR3 is CAISDLTGGEYEQYF. The CDR3 bases are TGTGCCATCAGTGACCTGACAGGGGGCGAGTACGAGCAGTACTTC.

J is TRBJ1-1 and V is TRBV30, with D unresolved. Germline V gene lookup returns CDR1 GTSNPN and CDR2 SVGIG (reference sequence). V dropped 0 bases and J dropped 7 bases, with 15 bases sitting between them. The CDR3 contains 14 residues. The CDR3 here is CAWSVHWGSGEAFF. The CDR3 DNA reads TGTGCCTGGAGTGTACACTGGGGAAGTGGTGAAGCTTTCTTT.

The J gene is TRBJ1-1, the V gene TRBV6-6; D is undetermined. The CDR3 is 13 residues long. With 5 bases removed from V and 1 base from J, the gap between germline ends came to 8 bases. Germline V lookup: CDR1 MNHNY, CDR2 SVGAGI (reference sequence). As DNA, the CDR3 is TGTGCCAGCAGTCCGGAATGGAACACTGAAGCTTTCTTT. This encodes CASSPEWNTEAFF.

The chain joins TRBV29-1 to TRBJ2-1; D is perhaps TRBD1 (6 bases). Looked up from germline, CDR1 is SQVTM and CDR2 is ANQGSEA. Trimming took off 0 bases at V and 7 bases at J, with 16 bases between the two ends. The CDR3 extends over 15 amino acids. The CDR3 sequence: CSVEDPGAGANEQFF. CDR3 nucleotide sequence: TGCAGCGTTGAAGATCCAGGGGCAGGGGCAAATGAGCAGTTCTTC.

This clone was seen a handful of times. The chain uses TRBV6-5 and TRBJ2-5, with 7 positions matching TRBD2. CDR1 is MNHEY and CDR2 is SVGAGI in the germline V gene. CDR3 length: 12 residues. Trimming took 2 bases from V and 10 from J; bases not matched to a gene: 4. CDR3 sequence reads: CASSYGEGVQYF. The CDR3 region has the DNA TGTGCCAGCAGTTACGGGGAGGGTGTCCAGTACTTC.

This clone was seen only once. The chain uses TRBV29-1 and TRBJ2-7; TRBD1 matches at 8 bases. CDR3 length: 13 amino acids. Per germline, CDR1 SQVTM and CDR2 ANQGSEA. V was clipped by 7 bases and J by 3 bases; unmatched bases: 8. CDR3 bases: TGCAGCGCCTCCGGGACAGGAGTCTACGAGCAGTACTTC. As protein: CSASGTGVYEQYF.

This clone has a handful of counts. The V and J genes are TRBV21-1 and TRBJ1-1; the table's TRBD1 call for D was not verified on the DNA. TRBV21-1 is recorded as a pseudogene. The length of the CDR3 is 9 residues. The chain's CDR3 is CASSNRSGW. The CDR3 DNA follows: TGTGCCAGCAGCAATCGCTCAGGGTGG.